A single sample is the source of the 10 T cell receptor beta chains below, sequenced in a study of blood T cell repertoires in COVID-19. Some clones are missing from TCRdb's copy, which holds only in-frame ones; the method was immunoSEQ multiplex PCR. The sample yields just over 90,000 clones, around four fifths seen once. Input material: peripheral blood. These receptors were taken from a human donor in a cohort sampled during active COVID-19.

The chain uses TRBV2 and TRBJ2-5, with 9 bases fitting TRBD2. V lost 4 bases, J lost 5 bases, and 5 bases stayed unmatched. The CDR3 loop spans 14 amino acids. From germline, CDR1 is SNHLY and CDR2 FYNNEI. This chain's CDR3 is CASSGVAGVETQYF. The CDR3, as DNA: TGTGCCAGCAGTGGGGTAGCGGGAGTGGAGACCCAGTACTTC.

The chain combines TRBV28 with TRBJ2-7; D is unclear. Germline lookup yields CDR1 MDHEN and CDR2 SYDVKM. Trimming removed 5 bases at V and 1 base at J, with 12 bases between. The CDR3 loop spans 14 amino acids. In nucleotides, the CDR3 is TGTGCCAGCAGTCGCTCTACCCCTTCCTACGAGCAGTACTTC. Protein product: CASSRSTPSYEQYF.

In this sample, this clone turned up once. The chain combines TRBV5-1 with TRBJ1-5; 9 bases agree with TRBD1. Germline V lookup: CDR1 SGHRS, CDR2 YFSETQ. V shed 5 bases and J 6 bases; nucleotides not matched to a gene: 6. The CDR3 sequence is 14 residues long. The CDR3 DNA is TGCGCCAGCAGTTCGACAGGGGGTGCTCAGCCCCAGCATTTT. It is translated as CASSSTGGAQPQHF.

The gene calls are TRBV9 and TRBJ2-3; 7 bases are a match to TRBD2. The trim removed 0 bases at V and 6 bases at J, leaving 4 bases unmatched. The germline CDR1 and CDR2 sequences are SGDLS and YYNGEE. The CDR3 is 14 amino acids. CDR3 coding DNA: TGTGCCAGCAGCGTAGGCGGGAGATTGGATACGCAGTATTTT. Translated, it gives CASSVGGRLDTQYF.

This clone was seen only a few times. One end of the junction is discordant with germline, which a read error may explain. DNA of the CDR3: TGTGCCAGCAGCCAAGGACTCCAAGGGACCCAGTACTTC. This encodes CASSQGLQGTQYF. The chain uses TRBV14 and TRBJ2-5, with D unresolved. CDR3 length equals 13 residues. Germline assignment: CDR1 SGHDN and CDR2 FVKESK.

This clone was detected many times. This chain uses TRBV5-4 with TRBJ2-7, with D perhaps matching TRBD2 (5 bases). Trimming removed 2 bases from V and 4 bases from J, with 13 bases in between. This CDR3 spans 14 amino acids. CDR1 is SGHNT and CDR2 is YYREEE in the germline V gene (reference sequence). Here the CDR3 DNA reads TGTGCCAGCAGCTTACGAGCGGAAGGTTACGAGCAGTACTTC. Residues: CASSLRAEGYEQYF.

V and J are TRBV5-4 and TRBJ1-6, with D perhaps matching TRBD1 (5 bases). Trimming took 3 bases from V and 5 from J, leaving 9 bases between them. CDR1 and CDR2 from the germline V gene are SGHNT and YYREEE (reference sequence). The CDR3 extends over 14 amino acids. The DNA for the CDR3 is TGTGCCAGCAGCTCCCGCAGGGATAATTCACCCCTCCACTTT. Translation gives CASSSRRDNSPLHF. The full variable domain, with the rest looked up from reference TRBV5-4 and TRBJ1-6, is ETGVTQSPTHLIKTRGQQVTLRCSSQSGHNTVSWYQQALGQGPQFIFQYYREEENGRGNFPPRFSGLQFPNYSSELNVNALELDDSALYLCASSSRRDNSPLHFGNGTRLTVT.

The genes are TRBV19 and TRBJ2-2; 8 bases map to TRBD2. The CDR3 spans 16 residues. Germline lookup yields CDR1 LNHDA and CDR2 SQIVND (reference sequence). The ends lost 2 bases at V and 2 bases at J; junction bases unmatched: 4. The CDR3 nucleotides read TGTGCCAGTAGTATAAGCGGGGGATATAACACCGGGGAGCTGTTTTTT. Its protein product is CASSISGGYNTGELFF.

The V call is TRBV28, the J call TRBJ2-7; 9 nucleotides agree with TRBD1. The ends lost 4 bases at V and 4 bases at J; junction bases unmatched: 8. CDR1 MDHEN and CDR2 SYDVKM come from the germline V gene. CDR3 size: 15 residues. CDR3 coding DNA: TGTGCCAGCAGTTCGGATTGGGACAGGGCATACGAGCAGTACTTC. It yields the protein CASSSDWDRAYEQYF.

This clone was recorded only once. This chain connects TRBV6-6 to TRBJ2-1, with 10 bases aligning to TRBD2. Losses at the gene ends were 7 bases for V and 9 bases for J; bases not matched to a gene: 9. The CDR3 contains 14 residues. CDR1 and CDR2 from the germline V gene are MNHNY and SVGAGI (reference sequence). CDR3 in amino acids: CASTDSGRGGEQFF. In DNA, the CDR3 is TGTGCCAGCACCGACAGCGGGAGGGGTGGTGAGCAGTTCTTC.